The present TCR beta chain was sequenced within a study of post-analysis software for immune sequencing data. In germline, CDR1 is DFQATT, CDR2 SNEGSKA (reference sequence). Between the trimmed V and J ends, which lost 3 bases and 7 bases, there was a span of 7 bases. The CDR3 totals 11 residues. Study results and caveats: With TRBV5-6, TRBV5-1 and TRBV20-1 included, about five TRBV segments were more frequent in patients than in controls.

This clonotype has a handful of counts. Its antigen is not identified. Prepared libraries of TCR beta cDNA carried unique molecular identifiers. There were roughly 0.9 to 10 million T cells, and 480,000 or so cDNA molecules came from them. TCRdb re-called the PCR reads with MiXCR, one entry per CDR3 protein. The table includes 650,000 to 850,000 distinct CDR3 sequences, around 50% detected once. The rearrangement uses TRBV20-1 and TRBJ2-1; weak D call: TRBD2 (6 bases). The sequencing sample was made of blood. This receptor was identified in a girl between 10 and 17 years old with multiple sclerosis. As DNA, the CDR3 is TGCAGTGCTAGCGGAGGGAATGAGCAGTTCTTC. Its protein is CSASGGNEQFF.